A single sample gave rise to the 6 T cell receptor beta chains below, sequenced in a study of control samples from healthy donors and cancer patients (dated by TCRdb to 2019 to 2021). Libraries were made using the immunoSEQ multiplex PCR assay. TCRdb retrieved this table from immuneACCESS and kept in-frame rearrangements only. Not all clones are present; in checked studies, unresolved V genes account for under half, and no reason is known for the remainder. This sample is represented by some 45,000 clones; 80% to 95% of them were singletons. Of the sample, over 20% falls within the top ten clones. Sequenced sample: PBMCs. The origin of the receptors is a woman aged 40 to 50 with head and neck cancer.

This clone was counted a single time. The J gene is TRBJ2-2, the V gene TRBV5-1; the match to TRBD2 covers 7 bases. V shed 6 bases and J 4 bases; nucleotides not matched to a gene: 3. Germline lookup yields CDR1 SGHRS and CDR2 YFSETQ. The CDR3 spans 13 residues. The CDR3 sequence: CASKLAPTGELFF. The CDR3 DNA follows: TGCGCCAGCAAACTAGCGCCCACCGGGGAGCTGTTTTTT. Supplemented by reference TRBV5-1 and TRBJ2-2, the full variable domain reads KAGVTQTPRYLIKTRGQQVTLSCSPISGHRSVSWYQQTPGQGLQFLFEYFSETQRNKGNFPGRFSGRQFSNSRSEMNVSTLELGDSALYLCASKLAPTGELFFGEGSRLTVL.

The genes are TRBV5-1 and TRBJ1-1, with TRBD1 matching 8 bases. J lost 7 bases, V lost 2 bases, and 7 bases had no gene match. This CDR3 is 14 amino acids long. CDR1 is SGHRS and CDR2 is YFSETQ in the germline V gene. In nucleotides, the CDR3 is TGCGCCAGCAGCTTTCGACAGGGGATGAATGAAGCTTTCTTT. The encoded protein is CASSFRQGMNEAFF.

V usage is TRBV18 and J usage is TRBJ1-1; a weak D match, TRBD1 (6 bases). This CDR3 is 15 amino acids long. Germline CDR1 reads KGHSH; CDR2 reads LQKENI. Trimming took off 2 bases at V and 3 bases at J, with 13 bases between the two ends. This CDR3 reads CASSPDSGADTEAFF. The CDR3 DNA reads TGTGCCAGCTCACCAGATTCAGGGGCTGACACTGAAGCTTTCTTT.

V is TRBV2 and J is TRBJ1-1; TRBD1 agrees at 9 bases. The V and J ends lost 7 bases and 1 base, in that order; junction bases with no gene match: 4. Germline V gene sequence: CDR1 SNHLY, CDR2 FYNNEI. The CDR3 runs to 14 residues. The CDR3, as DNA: TGTGCCAGCACCTCGGGACAGGGGAACACTGAAGCTTTCTTT. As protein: CASTSGQGNTEAFF.

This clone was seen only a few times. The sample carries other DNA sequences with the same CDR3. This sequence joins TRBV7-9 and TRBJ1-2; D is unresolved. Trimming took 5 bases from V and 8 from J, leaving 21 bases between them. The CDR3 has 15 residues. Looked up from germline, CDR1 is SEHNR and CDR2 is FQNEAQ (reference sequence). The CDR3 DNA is TGTGCCAGCAGCGCTCTGACGACGGCCGGTGGGGGCTACACCTTC. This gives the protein CASSALTTAGGGYTF.

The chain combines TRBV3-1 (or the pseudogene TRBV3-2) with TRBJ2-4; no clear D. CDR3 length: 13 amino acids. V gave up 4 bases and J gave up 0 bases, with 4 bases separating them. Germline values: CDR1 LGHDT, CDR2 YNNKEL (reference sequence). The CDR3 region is CASSPIAKNIQYF. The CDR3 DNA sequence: TGTGCCAGCAGCCCAATAGCCAAAAACATTCAGTACTTC.